These 13 T cell receptor beta chains were sequenced from one sample in a study of blood T cell repertoires in COVID-19. TCRdb keeps only in-frame clones here, not all; method: immunoSEQ multiplex PCR. The sample consists of roughly 40,000 clones, about 85% of them appearing once. Sample: peripheral blood. These receptors came from a woman aged 70-85 years in a cohort sampled during active COVID-19.

V gene TRBV28 combines with J gene TRBJ2-7, with D maybe TRBD1 (6 bases). The CDR3 consists of 14 residues. V dropped 7 bases and J dropped 2 bases, with 15 bases sitting between them. Germline loops: CDR1 MDHEN, CDR2 SYDVKM. CDR3 nucleotide sequence: TGTGCCAGCATACACGGGACAACTACCTACGAGCAGTACTTC. Encoded protein: CASIHGTTTYEQYF.

In DNA form, the CDR3 reads TGTGCCAGCAGTCAGCCCCGGGGATTCCAAGAGACCCAGTACTTC. This encodes CASSQPRGFQETQYF. The J gene is TRBJ2-5, the V gene TRBV28, with D perhaps matching TRBD2 (5 bases). This CDR3 comprises 15 residues. The V end was cut by 5 bases, the J end by 1 base, with 14 bases between. Germline lookup yields CDR1 MDHEN and CDR2 SYDVKM. Using reference TRBV28 and TRBJ2-5 for the parts outside the CDR3, the full variable domain is DVKVTQSSRYLVKRTGEKVFLECVQDMDHENMFWYRQDPGLGLRLIYFSYDVKMKEKGDIPEGYSVSREKKERFSLILESASTNQTSMYLCASSQPRGFQETQYFGPGTRLLVL.

The rearrangement joins TRBV10-2 to TRBJ2-2; 7 bases agree with TRBD1. The CDR3 has 16 amino acids. J lost 3 bases, V lost 1 base, and 5 bases had no gene match. CDR1 and CDR2 from the germline V gene are WSHSY and SAAADI. The CDR3 bases are TGCGCCAGCAGTGAGTTCAGGGGGATGGACACCGGGGAGCTGTTTTTT. Encoded protein: CASSEFRGMDTGELFF.

In its sample, this clone was seen many times. At the DNA level, this CDR3 is encoded by other sequences in the same sample as well. The chain recombines TRBV5-1 with TRBJ2-3, with D tentatively TRBD2 (5 bases). The V end was cut by 0 bases, the J end by 1 base, with 9 bases between. The CDR3 runs to 15 residues. Germline V CDR1 and CDR2: SGHRS, YFSETQ. The DNA of the CDR3 is TGCGCCAGCAGCTTGGCGGGGAGCGGCACAGATACGCAGTATTTT. Protein product: CASSLAGSGTDTQYF.

In its sample, this clone was seen once. In DNA, the CDR3 is TGCGCCAGCAGCCAACAACTAGCTGATTCCTACAATGAGCAGTTCTTC. Protein: CASSQQLADSYNEQFF. The genes are TRBV4-1 and TRBJ2-1, with D maybe TRBD2 (6 bases). The CDR3 extends over 16 amino acids. With 2 bases removed from V and 1 base from J, the gap between germline ends came to 12 bases. Germline V CDR1 and CDR2: MGHRA, YSYEKL.

The chain uses TRBV7-2 and TRBJ2-3; TRBD2 aligns across 7 bases. In germline, CDR1 is SGHTA, CDR2 FQGNSA. V dropped 6 bases and J dropped 0; count of bases not matched to a gene: 9. This CDR3 is built from 16 residues. DNA for the CDR3: TGTGCCAGCAGGCTCTCTAGCGGTACTAGCACAGATACGCAGTATTTT. This sequence encodes CASRLSSGTSTDTQYF. Full variable domain (rest looked up from reference TRBV7-2 and TRBJ2-3): GAGVSQSPSNKVTEKGKDVELRCDPISGHTALYWYRQSLGQGLEFLIYFQGNSAPDKSGLPSDRFSAERTGGSVSTLTIQRTQQEDSAVYLCASRLSSGTSTDTQYFGPGTRLTVL.

This chain joins TRBV18 and TRBJ2-4; tentatively, D is TRBD2 (6 bases). Trimming shortened V by 6 bases and J by 8 bases, and 17 bases separated the two germline ends. The CDR3 is made up of 14 amino acids. The germline V gene has CDR1 KGHSH and CDR2 LQKENI. CDR3 DNA sequence: TGTGCCAGCTCTCCCGGGGACTTGCGGGACATTCAGTACTTC. This sequence encodes CASSPGDLRDIQYF.

The chain has TRBV6-2 or TRBV6-3 and TRBJ2-1; TRBD1 agrees at 9 bases. Germline assignment: CDR1 MNHEY and CDR2 SVGEGT. V lost 6 bases, J lost 6 bases, and 9 bases stayed unmatched. The CDR3 has 15 residues. In DNA, the CDR3 is TGTGCCAGCAGCCCAAGGACAGGGGCTCGCAATGAGCAGTTCTTC. The encoded protein is CASSPRTGARNEQFF.

Points on this clone: Other DNA sequences in the sample encode the same CDR3. CDR3: CASRGQGGGNTIYF. In DNA, the CDR3 is TGTGCCAGCAGGGGACAGGGCGGGGGGAACACCATATATTTT. V is TRBV28 and J is TRBJ1-3, with 9 bases fitting TRBD1. The CDR3 covers 14 residues. Germline CDR1 is MDHEN and CDR2 is SYDVKM. Trimming removed 6 bases from V and 7 bases from J; junction bases left unmatched: 7.

The chain joins TRBV28 to TRBJ1-2; the match to TRBD1 covers 7 bases. J was trimmed by 13 bases and V by 6 bases; bases with no gene match: 11. The CDR3 has 12 amino acids. Germline CDR1 reads MDHEN; CDR2 reads SYDVKM. In DNA, the CDR3 is TGTGCCAGCAGCCGAGGACAGGACGGGGGCACCTTC. It specifies CASSRGQDGGTF.

V gene TRBV3-1 (or the pseudogene TRBV3-2) combines with J gene TRBJ1-4; D possibly corresponds to TRBD1 (5 bases). Germline CDR1 is LGHDT and CDR2 is YNNKEL (reference sequence). The germline V and J ends were trimmed by 2 bases and 4 bases, with 8 bases remaining between them. The CDR3 loop spans 14 amino acids. As DNA, the CDR3 is TGTGCCAGCAGCCAACAGGGCCTTAATGAAAAACTGTTTTTT. Amino acids: CASSQQGLNEKLFF.

The chain employs TRBV19 and TRBJ1-5, with D maybe TRBD1 (5 bases). Between the trimmed V and J ends, which lost 0 bases and 7 bases, there was a span of 13 bases. Germline assignment: CDR1 LNHDA and CDR2 SQIVND (reference sequence). The CDR3 totals 15 residues. CDR3 protein: CASSIDVNRKQPQHF. The CDR3 coding sequence is TGTGCCAGTAGTATAGATGTAAACAGGAAACAGCCCCAGCATTTT.

J is TRBJ1-5 and V is TRBV6-5; 8 bases align to TRBD1. With V trimmed by 4 bases and J by 6 bases, 5 bases remained unmatched. From germline, CDR1 is MNHEY and CDR2 SVGAGI. This CDR3 has 14 residues. CDR3 region: CASSSGGWSQPQHF. The CDR3 nucleotides are TGTGCCAGCAGTTCAGGGGGCTGGAGTCAGCCCCAGCATTTT.